These 14 T cell receptor beta chains share one sample of origin, sequenced in a study of T cells after yellow fever vaccination. TCRdb used MiXCR to reprocess the 5' RACE reads, holding one entry per CDR3 protein. The table has about 320,000 distinct CDR3 sequences, roughly an eighth seen once; the top ten hold roughly 3.1%. Material: CD4+ T cells sorted from PBMCs, obtained 15 days after the yellow fever booster vaccination. The receptors shown here come from a man younger than 35 who received the YFV17D yellow fever vaccine.

This clonotype was seen only a few times. The chain recombines TRBV5-6 with TRBJ1-2; a possible D gene is TRBD1 (5 bases). CDR1 and CDR2 (germline): SGHDT, YYEEEE. V gave up 0 bases and J gave up 1 base, with 13 bases separating them. The CDR3 runs to 16 residues. Here the CDR3 reads CASSLGGADYNYGYTF. The CDR3 bases are TGTGCCAGCAGCTTGGGTGGGGCCGATTATAACTATGGCTACACCTTC.

This clonotype was seen only a few times. This sequence joins TRBV5-1 and TRBJ2-1, with a weak D call TRBD1 (6 bases). CDR1 SGHRS and CDR2 YFSETQ come from the germline V gene. The CDR3 runs 15 residues. The V end lost 4 bases, the J end lost 5 bases, and 16 bases lay between the germline ends. The CDR3 coding sequence is TGCGCCAGCAGCCCCTGGACAGTAGAAAACAATGAGCAGTTCTTC. This encodes CASSPWTVENNEQFF.

This chain connects TRBV11-2 to TRBJ2-1; maybe TRBD2 (5 bases). The CDR3 runs to 13 residues. Germline CDR1 SGHAT, CDR2 FQNNGV. Trimming cost V 0 bases and J 13 bases, with 13 bases left between them. CDR3 loop: CASSLETRSDQFF. The CDR3 DNA is TGTGCCAGCAGCTTAGAAACTAGATCGGATCAGTTCTTC.

The chain joins TRBV5-1 to TRBJ2-5; perhaps TRBD1 as D (6 bases). CDR1 and CDR2 from the germline V gene are SGHRS and YFSETQ. There are 16 residues in the CDR3. Between the trimmed V and J ends, which lost 0 bases and 5 bases, there was a span of 17 bases. This chain's CDR3 is CASSLAGTTTQETQYF. The CDR3 nucleotides are TGCGCCAGCAGCTTGGCCGGGACAACCACGCAGGAGACCCAGTACTTC.

The rearrangement uses TRBV7-2 and TRBJ2-3, with 7 positions matching TRBD2. Germline CDR1 reads SGHTA; CDR2 reads FQGNSA. With 3 bases clipped from V and 0 bases from J, the junction kept 15 bases outside the gene matches. The CDR3 runs to 19 residues. CDR3 amino acids: CASSFWGAGKSTSTDTQYF. Written as DNA, the CDR3 is TGTGCCAGCAGCTTTTGGGGAGCGGGAAAATCAACTAGCACAGATACGCAGTATTTT.

This sequence joins TRBV24-1 and TRBJ1-2, with D perhaps TRBD1 (5 bases). Per germline, CDR1 KGHDR and CDR2 SFDVKD. The CDR3 totals 15 residues. Trimming left V 4 bases short and J 5 bases short, with 16 bases between. CDR3 loop: CATSDPNGGRYGYTF. The CDR3 DNA sequence: TGTGCCACCAGTGACCCTAATGGGGGGAGATATGGCTACACCTTC.

This clonotype was found many times. The rearrangement uses TRBV19 and TRBJ1-1, with D maybe TRBD1 (6 bases). The V end lost 3 bases, the J end lost 3 bases, and 8 bases lay between the germline ends. This CDR3 region has 13 residues. From germline, CDR1 is LNHDA and CDR2 SQIVND (reference sequence). The CDR3 DNA is TGTGCCAGTAGTATCGAGGGGGACACTGAAGCTTTCTTT. Translating gives CASSIEGDTEAFF.

This clonotype has more than one count but fewer than ten. The rearrangement uses TRBV9 and TRBJ2-1; TRBD2 agrees at 10 bases. The length of the CDR3 is 18 residues. Trimming took 0 bases from V and 1 from J; bases not matched to a gene: 7. Germline V gives CDR1 SGDLS, CDR2 YYNGEE. CDR3 loop: CASSVASGGAGSYNEQFF. In DNA form, the CDR3 reads TGTGCCAGCAGCGTAGCCAGCGGGGGGGCCGGATCCTACAATGAGCAGTTCTTC.

This clonotype has a handful of counts. The rearrangement links TRBV9 to TRBJ2-3, with 7 positions matching TRBD2. Trimming took 3 bases from V and 2 from J; bases not matched to a gene: 12. Germline CDR1 reads SGDLS; CDR2 reads YYNGEE. CDR3 length equals 17 residues. Here the CDR3 reads CASSGTRREMYTDTQYF. The CDR3, as DNA: TGTGCCAGCAGCGGGACTAGAAGGGAAATGTACACAGATACGCAGTATTTT.

The chain couples TRBV28 to TRBJ2-1; D may be TRBD1 or TRBD2 (6 bases each). Germline loops: CDR1 MDHEN, CDR2 SYDVKM. The V end lost 7 bases, the J end lost 8 bases, and 12 bases lay between the germline ends. CDR3 size: 12 residues. The CDR3 coding sequence is TGTGCCAGCATCGGGGGCCTCGATGAGCAGTTCTTC. Encoded protein: CASIGGLDEQFF.

The sample holds a few counts of this clonotype. The chain couples TRBV6-2 or TRBV6-3 to TRBJ2-3; 8 nucleotides agree with TRBD2. The CDR3 has 16 amino acids. CDR1 and CDR2 from the germline V gene are MNHEY and SVGEGT. J was trimmed by 0 bases and V by 2 bases; bases with no gene match: 4. CDR3 sequence reads: CASSYRERGSTDTQYF. DNA for the CDR3: TGTGCCAGCAGTTACCGCGAGCGGGGGAGCACAGATACGCAGTATTTT.

This clonotype was seen only a few times. The chain has TRBV5-6 and TRBJ2-3, with 7 nucleotides matching TRBD2. The CDR3 is 17 amino acids. V was pared by 5 bases and J by 0 bases, with 12 bases of the junction left unmatched. CDR1 and CDR2 from the germline V gene are SGHDT and YYEEEE. As DNA, the CDR3 is TGTGCCAGCAGGCGGACTAGTGGATCCTATAGCACAGATACGCAGTATTTT. Translated, it gives CASRRTSGSYSTDTQYF.

This clonotype was seen repeatedly, ten times or more. The rearrangement links TRBV4-1 to TRBJ2-3; D might be TRBD1 (6 bases). Trimming left V 6 bases short and J 0 bases short, with 16 bases between. The CDR3 length is 16 residues. CDR1 is MGHRA and CDR2 is YSYEKL in the germline V gene. The CDR3 sequence: CASRNGLGGSTDTQYF. Written as DNA, the CDR3 is TGCGCCAGCAGAAACGGTTTAGGGGGAAGCACAGATACGCAGTATTTT.

The V and J genes are TRBV30 and TRBJ2-2; D gene uncertain. The V end was cut by 7 bases, the J end by 2 bases, with 20 bases between. The CDR3 loop spans 16 amino acids. Per germline, CDR1 GTSNPN and CDR2 SVGIG (reference sequence). CDR3: CASPGLPNLNTGELFF. The CDR3 DNA reads as TGTGCCTCCCCCGGGCTTCCAAACCTCAACACCGGGGAGCTGTTTTTT.